This T cell receptor (beta chain) originates from a study of shared clonotypes between healthy human individuals. There are 12 residues in the CDR3. Germline assignment: CDR1 GTSNPN and CDR2 SVGIG (reference sequence). Trimming shortened V by 5 bases and J by 0 bases, and 5 bases separated the two germline ends. Sequencing used immunoSEQ multiplex PCR; TCRdb keeps in-frame clones, though not all of them. The sample lists about 600,000 clones, around 97% seen once, with about 0.057% in the top ten. Input material: naive CD4+ T cells sorted from blood. Subset in this sample: CD45RA+ positively selected. The sequence came from a woman aged 25 to 45 in good health. This chain connects TRBV30 to TRBJ1-3, with D unclear. The CDR3 reads CAWGVSGNTIYF. The CDR3 bases are TGTGCCTGGGGGGTCTCTGGAAACACCATATATTTT.